This record looks at one T cell receptor beta chain sequence and its context. Its antigen has not been determined. No much larger clone is present one base from it, and per-base qualities are unavailable. From its cysteine to its phenylalanine, the CDR3 spans 17 amino acids. CDR3 DNA only is kept here, 51 bases in frame from base 1. Trimming takes 8 bases off V and 0 bases off J; junction bases not matched to a gene: 13. The germline V gene (reference sequence) specifies SEHNR as CDR1 and FQNEAQ as CDR2. These data originate in a study of blood T cell repertoires in COVID-19 (dated by TCRdb to about 2020). Looking at the study overall: Samples covering the acute and convalescent phases of COVID-19 were provided by collaborators in the United States, Italy and Spain. The samples were drawn from two sources: the first 160 participants of the ongoing ImmuneRACE study, and 950 to 1,500 subjects contributed by 6 global collaborators. HLA class I and class II types, where available, came from metadata supplied by the sample provider rather than from assay-based typing. Deeply sampled blood TCRbeta repertoires from subjects exposed to, actively infected with, or recovered from COVID-19 were included in the dataset. Sample metadata almost always included a de-identified subject ID, COVID-19 status, age in years and sex. A freely available public database, intended as a resource for researchers studying the immune response to SARS-CoV-2, is where the repertoires were released. The material from the prospective study consisted of cDNA or gDNA derived from T cells, B-cell-depleted T cells, or PBMCs. What the study reported, not specific to this receptor: How much clinical and demographic metadata was included differed by source and by participant, and the metadata was provided uncurated.

The immunoSEQ Assay, a bias-controlled multiplex PCR, was used to amplify TCRbeta CDR3 regions from genomic DNA. Per the source publication's procedure: Nucleated cell counts per sample were estimated from amplification of reference gene primers within the assay. To quantify the absolute abundance of each unique TCRbeta CDR3 rearrangement, sequence reads were collapsed and filtered. Productive Simpson clonality was computed per sample as the square root of Simpson's diversity index over productive rearrangements. TCRdb obtained this table from immuneACCESS and retained in-frame rearrangements with V and J assigned. These tables miss some clones; where compared with another copy, unresolved V genes account for less than half of the shortfall, and the remainder is unexplained. V, J and clone size were drawn from that table, and D and trimming were deduced from the DNA. Within this sample are some 330,000 clones, with 65% to 90% of them counted one time only. Of the sample, over 3.5% is held by the ten largest clones.

In the prospective study, participants were roughly 18 to 100 years old, resided in 20 to 30 geographic areas of the United States, and were enrolled through a virtual design. In the prospective study, cohorts were assigned on the basis of participant-reported clinical history obtained from a screening survey and a study questionnaire. Recovered participants in ImmuneRACE Cohort 3 were defined by two consecutive negative NP/OP PCR tests, clearance by a healthcare professional, or resolution of symptoms. Mobile phlebotomists in the prospective study collected whole blood, serum and a nasopharyngeal or oropharyngeal swab from every participant. Additional blood draws and questionnaires over an approximately two-month period could optionally be provided by prospective study participants. Before DNA extraction, prospective study blood samples were shipped either frozen or at room temperature.

The sequence was collected from a man aged 25-45 years who had recovered from COVID-19. The sequencing sample was made of PBMCs or T cells enriched from blood (not recorded which). Recombination linked TRBV7-9 to TRBJ2-3, with 8 junctional bases fitting TRBD1. DNA sequence: TGTGCCAGCTCCCACTTCTTCCGGACAGGGAGCACAGATACGCAGTATTTT. Translated, this is CASSHFFRTGSTDTQYF. This CDR3, with the reference TRBV7-9 and TRBJ2-3 proteins standing in past its ends, gives the full variable domain DTGVSQNPRHKITKRGQNVTFRCDPISEHNRLYWYRQTLGQGPEFLTYFQNEAQLEKSRLLSDRFSAERPKGSFSTLEIQRTEQGDSAMYLCASSHFFRTGSTDTQYFGPGTRLTVL.